This T cell receptor (beta chain) came from a study of blood T cell repertoires in COVID-19. This clone was detected only a few times. Study processing details: It was from reference gene primer amplification that nucleated cell counts were estimated. TCRdb keeps only in-frame clones here, not all; method: immunoSEQ multiplex PCR. V and J calls and clone size follow that table, whereas D and trimming were derived from the DNA. The sample shows a few hundred thousand clones, roughly 89% of them seen only once. CDR1 and CDR2 from the germline V gene are MNHNY and SVGAGI (reference sequence). This CDR3 is 13 amino acids long. Germline trimming cut 6 bases from V and 3 bases from J; bases unmatched to any gene: 4. Which cohort a participant joined came from the clinical history participants gave.

This receptor was taken from a woman aged 40 to 50 who had recovered from COVID-19. Sequencing was performed on PBMCs or T cells enriched from blood (not recorded which). The V call is TRBV6-6, the J call TRBJ1-1; 7 bases are shared with TRBD1. In DNA, the CDR3 is TGTGCCAGCAGCCCCAGGGGGGACACTGAAGCTTTCTTT. As protein: CASSPRGDTEAFF.